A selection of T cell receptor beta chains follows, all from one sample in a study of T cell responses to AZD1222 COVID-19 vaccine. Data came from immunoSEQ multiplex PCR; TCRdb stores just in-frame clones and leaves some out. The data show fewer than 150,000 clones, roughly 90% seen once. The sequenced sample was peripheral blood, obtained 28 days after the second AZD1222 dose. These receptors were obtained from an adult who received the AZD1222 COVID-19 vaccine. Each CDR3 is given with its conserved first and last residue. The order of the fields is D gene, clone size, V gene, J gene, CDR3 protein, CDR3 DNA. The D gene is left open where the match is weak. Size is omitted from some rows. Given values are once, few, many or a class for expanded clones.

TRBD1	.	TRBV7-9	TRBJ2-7	CASSVGTALEQYF	TGTGCCAGCAGCGTAGGGACAGCGCTCGAGCAGTACTTC
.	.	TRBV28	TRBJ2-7	CAITPREPGQYEQYF	TGTGCCATCACACCTCGGGAGCCAGGGCAGTACGAGCAGTACTTC
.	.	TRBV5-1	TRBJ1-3	CASSLRGSEGNTIYF	TGCGCCAGCAGCTTAAGGGGTTCGGAGGGAAACACCATATATTTT
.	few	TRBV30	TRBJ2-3	CAWSELTDTQYF	TGTGCCTGGAGTGAGTTAACAGATACGCAGTATTTT
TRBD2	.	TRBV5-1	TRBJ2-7	CASSHPGTSYEQYF	TGCGCCAGCAGCCATCCGGGGACTAGCTACGAGCAGTACTTC
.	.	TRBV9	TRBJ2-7	CASSSSFAGAYEQYF	TGTGCCAGCAGCTCCTCTTTCGCAGGGGCCTACGAGCAGTACTTC
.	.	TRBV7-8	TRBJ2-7	CASSWTSYEQYF	TGTGCCAGCAGCTGGACGAGCTACGAGCAGTACTTC
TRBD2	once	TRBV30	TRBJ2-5	CAIALGGALGETQYF	TGTGCCATCGCACTCGGGGGGGCCTTAGGAGAGACCCAGTACTTC
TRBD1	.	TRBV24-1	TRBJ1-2	CATQSGTGFAYGYTF	TGTGCCACCCAGTCCGGGACAGGGTTTGCCTATGGCTACACCTTC
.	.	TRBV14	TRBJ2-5	CASSQRAGAKETQYF	TGTGCCAGCAGCCAAAGGGCGGGGGCCAAAGAGACCCAGTACTTC
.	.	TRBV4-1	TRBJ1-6	CASSLFAPATYNSPLHF	TGCGCCAGCAGCCTGTTTGCACCGGCTACCTATAATTCACCCCTCCACTTT
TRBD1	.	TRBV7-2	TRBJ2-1	CASSFGQGPGSYNEQFF	TGTGCCAGCAGCTTCGGACAGGGACCGGGCTCCTACAATGAGCAGTTCTTC
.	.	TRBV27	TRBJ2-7	CASSLSSGIQQHGYEQYF	TGTGCCAGCAGTTTATCATCGGGAATCCAACAGCATGGTTACGAGCAGTACTTC
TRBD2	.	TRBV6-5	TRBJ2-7	CASREASGGPYEQYF	TGTGCCAGCAGGGAGGCCAGCGGGGGGCCTTACGAGCAGTACTTC
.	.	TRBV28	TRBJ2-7	CASSAPVVSSYEQYF	TGTGCCAGCAGTGCCCCCGTGGTGAGCTCCTACGAGCAGTACTTC
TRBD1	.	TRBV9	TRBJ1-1	CASSQSPGQGPGTEAFF	TGTGCCAGCAGCCAATCCCCGGGACAGGGCCCCGGTACTGAAGCTTTCTTT
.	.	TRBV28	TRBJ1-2	CASSSLPTSLRGYTF	TGTGCCAGCAGCTCTTTACCCACCTCCCTTAGGGGCTACACCTTC
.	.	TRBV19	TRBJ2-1	CASSTGQYNEQFF	TGTGCCAGTAGTACGGGACAATACAATGAGCAGTTCTTC
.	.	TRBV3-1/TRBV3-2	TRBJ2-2	CASSLDTGELFF	TGTGCCAGCAGCCTCGACACCGGGGAGCTGTTTTTT
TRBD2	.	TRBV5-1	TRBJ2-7	CASSQGTSGDYEQYF	TGCGCCAGCAGCCAGGGGACTAGCGGGGACTACGAGCAGTACTTC
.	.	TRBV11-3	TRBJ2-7	CASSPTAGILGEQYF	TGTGCCAGCAGCCCCACGGCAGGGATCCTTGGCGAGCAGTACTTC
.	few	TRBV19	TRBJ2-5	CASSRQPQETQYF	TGTGCCAGTAGTAGGCAGCCCCAAGAGACCCAGTACTTC
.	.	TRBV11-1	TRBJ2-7	CASSLVGSGYVYEQYF	TGTGCCAGCAGCTTAGTAGGTAGCGGCTACGTCTACGAGCAGTACTTC
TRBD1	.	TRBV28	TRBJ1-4	CAGGTGYEKLFF	TGTGCCGGCGGGACAGGGTACGAAAAACTGTTTTTT
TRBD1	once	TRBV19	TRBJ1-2	CASTNRGRNYGYTF	TGTGCCAGTACCAACAGGGGGCGAAACTATGGCTACACCTTC
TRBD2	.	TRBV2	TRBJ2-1	CASSKTSGPYNEQFF	TGTGCCAGCAGTAAGACTAGCGGACCCTACAATGAGCAGTTCTTC
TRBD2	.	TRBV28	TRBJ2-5	CASSLQLAGETQYF	TGTGCCAGCAGTTTGCAACTAGCGGGAGAGACCCAGTACTTC
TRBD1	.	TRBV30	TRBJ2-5	CAWRRRGQHQETQYF	TGTGCCTGGCGCCGCCGGGGACAGCATCAAGAGACCCAGTACTTC
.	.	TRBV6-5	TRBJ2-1	CASSYRGGGNEQFF	TGTGCCAGCAGTTATCGTGGGGGAGGCAATGAGCAGTTCTTC
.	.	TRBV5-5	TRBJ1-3	CASSPVRGTGNTIYF	TGTGCCAGCAGCCCGGTTCGGGGCACTGGAAACACCATATATTTT
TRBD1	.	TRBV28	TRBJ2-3	CASSLTETGLADTQYF	TGTGCCAGCAGTTTAACCGAGACAGGGTTGGCAGATACGCAGTATTTT
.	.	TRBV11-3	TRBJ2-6	CASSLGGPNVLTF	TGTGCCAGCAGCTTAGGAGGACCCAACGTCCTGACTTTC